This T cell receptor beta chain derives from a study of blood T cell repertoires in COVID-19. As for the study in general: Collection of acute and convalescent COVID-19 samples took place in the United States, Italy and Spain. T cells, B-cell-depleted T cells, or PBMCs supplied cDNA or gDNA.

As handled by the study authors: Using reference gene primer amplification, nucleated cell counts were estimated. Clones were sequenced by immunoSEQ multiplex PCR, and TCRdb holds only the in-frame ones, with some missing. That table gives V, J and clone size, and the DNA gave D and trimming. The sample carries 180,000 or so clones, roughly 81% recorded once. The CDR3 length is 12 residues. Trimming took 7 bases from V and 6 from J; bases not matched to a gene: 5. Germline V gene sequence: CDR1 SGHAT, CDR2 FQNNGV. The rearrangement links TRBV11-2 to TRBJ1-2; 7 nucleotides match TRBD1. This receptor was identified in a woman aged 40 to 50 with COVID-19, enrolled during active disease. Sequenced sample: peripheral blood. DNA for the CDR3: TGTGCCAGCAACCAGGGGGTGGATGGCTACACCTTC. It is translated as CASNQGVDGYTF.